One and the same sample provided the 27 T cell receptor beta chains below, sequenced in a study of cytomegalovirus exposure and HLA in healthy donors. PCR used 60 Vbeta primers and 13 Jbeta primers. The data were produced by immunoSEQ multiplex PCR, yet TCRdb's version contains in-frame clones alone and is incomplete. The data show 50,000 to 80,000 clones, around 77% seen once. What was sequenced was PBMCs. These receptors were obtained from a male donor in good health and CMV-seropositive.

This chain uses TRBV19 with TRBJ1-1, with TRBD1 identical over 8 bases. Looked up from germline, CDR1 is LNHDA and CDR2 is SQIVND (reference sequence). The CDR3 length is 16 residues. V shed 5 bases, J shed 1 base, and the junction held 9 bases outside the gene matches. CDR3 in amino acids: CASSAISTGENTEAFF. Here the CDR3 DNA reads TGTGCCAGTAGTGCGATATCGACAGGGGAGAACACTGAAGCTTTCTTT.

The gene calls are TRBV6-5 and TRBJ1-6; D is unresolved. V was shortened by 6 bases and J by 8 bases, with 17 bases between the two germline ends. The CDR3 length is 15 residues. Germline loops: CDR1 MNHEY, CDR2 SVGAGI. In nucleotides, the CDR3 is TGTGCCAGCAGCCCCCTGAAGGAGAAATATTCACCCCTCCACTTT. Protein sequence: CASSPLKEKYSPLHF.

This clone was seen a single time. The rearrangement uses TRBV27 and TRBJ1-2, with TRBD1 identical over 11 bases. The CDR3 contains 15 residues. The V gene end was trimmed by 7 bases and the J gene end by 4 bases; junction bases not matched to a gene: 8. The germline CDR1 and CDR2 sequences are MNHEY and SMNVEV (reference sequence). The CDR3 sequence is CASTRSGTGGYGYTF. CDR3 DNA: TGTGCCAGCACCCGCTCCGGGACAGGGGGCTATGGCTACACCTTC.

The chain couples TRBV15 to TRBJ2-5, with D possibly being TRBD1 (6 bases). Germline V CDR1 and CDR2: LNHNV, YYDKDF (reference sequence). This CDR3 region has 16 residues. Deletions cut 0 bases from V and 3 bases from J, with 14 bases between. CDR3 DNA sequence: TGTGCCACCAGCAGAGAGAGAAGGGGGATCGAAGAGACCCAGTACTTC. Protein: CATSRERRGIEETQYF.

The genes are TRBV7-9 and TRBJ2-1; TRBD2 matches at 10 bases. Germline-derived CDR1 and CDR2 are SEHNR and FQNEAQ (reference sequence). V lost 3 bases and J lost 5; bases outside the gene matches: 7. This CDR3 has 16 residues. The CDR3 sequence: CASSFLWSGGDNEQFF. CDR3 in DNA: TGTGCCAGCAGCTTCCTTTGGAGCGGGGGGGACAATGAGCAGTTCTTC. The entire variable domain, with the rest obtained from reference TRBV7-9 and TRBJ2-1, is as follows: DTGVSQNPRHKITKRGQNVTFRCDPISEHNRLYWYRQTLGQGPEFLTYFQNEAQLEKSRLLSDRFSAERPKGSFSTLEIQRTEQGDSAMYLCASSFLWSGGDNEQFFGPGTRLTVL.

This clone occurred once. The V call is TRBV7-2, the J call TRBJ2-1, with a tentative D call TRBD1 (5 bases). The CDR3 consists of 13 residues. Trimming took off 1 base at V and 9 bases at J, with 10 bases between the two ends. The germline V gene has CDR1 SGHTA and CDR2 FQGNSA. The CDR3 region is CASSLVRTTEQFF. Written as DNA, the CDR3 is TGTGCCAGCAGCTTAGTAAGGACAACTGAGCAGTTCTTC.

The V call is TRBV5-4, the J call TRBJ1-1, with D unresolved. CDR1 and CDR2 from the germline V gene are SGHNT and YYREEE (reference sequence). This CDR3 has 12 amino acids. V lost 4 bases and J lost 7, with 11 bases in between. The CDR3 loop is CASSHPGFEAFF. The CDR3 region has the DNA TGTGCCAGCAGCCACCCAGGTTTTGAAGCTTTCTTT.

The V call is TRBV7-2, the J call TRBJ2-2; 7 bases line up with TRBD1. The J segment lost 0 bases and the V segment lost 9 bases, leaving 10 bases of the junction unmatched. Germline V gene data show CDR1 as SGHTA and CDR2 as FQGNSA. This CDR3 spans 16 amino acids. This CDR3 reads CASLPGTAANTGELFF. For the CDR3, the DNA is TGTGCCAGTCTACCGGGGACAGCAGCGAACACCGGGGAGCTGTTTTTT.

In its sample, this clone was seen once. V and J are TRBV11-2 and TRBJ1-2, with 7 bases fitting TRBD1. The CDR3 is made up of 14 amino acids. V lost 5 bases, J lost 6 bases, and 9 bases stayed unmatched. The germline V gene encodes CDR1 SGHAT and CDR2 FQNNGV. CDR3 coding DNA: TGTGCCAGCAGCCCTATGACAGGGTTCAATGGCTACACCTTC. Encoded protein: CASSPMTGFNGYTF.

The chain links TRBV10-3 to TRBJ1-2; 7 nucleotides line up with TRBD1. This CDR3 region has 14 residues. Germline trimming cut 3 bases from V and 7 bases from J; bases unmatched to any gene: 8. Germline V gene data show CDR1 as ENHRY and CDR2 as SYGVKD. The CDR3 here is CAISEDRAWGGYTF. In DNA form, the CDR3 reads TGTGCCATCAGTGAAGACAGGGCTTGGGGTGGCTACACCTTC.

The CDR3 loop is CASSLGEGGYTF. In DNA, the CDR3 is TGTGCCAGCAGCTTAGGCGAGGGCGGCTACACCTTC. This chain joins TRBV7-2 and TRBJ1-2; D not certain. The CDR3 extends over 12 amino acids. CDR1 and CDR2 from the germline V gene are SGHTA and FQGNSA. With 1 base removed from V and 8 bases from J, the gap between germline ends came to 8 bases.

The rearrangement joins TRBV6-7 to TRBJ1-3; a weak D match, TRBD1 (5 bases). TRBV6-7 counts as an open reading frame of uncertain function. The CDR3 has 21 residues. V was cut by 3 bases and J by 0 bases, with 27 bases left in between. The CDR3 spells CASSYIYPSGDSRRSGNTIYF. In nucleotides, the CDR3 is TGTGCCAGCAGTTATATATACCCCTCCGGGGACTCCCGTCGCTCTGGAAACACCATATATTTT.

This chain uses TRBV5-6 with TRBJ2-3; no clear D gene. Germline V gene sequence: CDR1 SGHDT, CDR2 YYEEEE. The ends were cut back, 2 bases at V and 2 bases at J, with 9 bases in the middle. The CDR3 consists of 14 residues. The CDR3: CASSFDSFTDTQYF. The CDR3, as DNA: TGTGCCAGCAGCTTTGACTCCTTCACAGATACGCAGTATTTT.

The CDR3 protein is CASSFGGLNTEAFF. The CDR3 nucleotides are TGTGCCAGCAGTTTCGGGGGACTGAACACTGAAGCTTTCTTT. V usage is TRBV27 and J usage is TRBJ1-1; D might be TRBD1 (5 bases). This CDR3 contains 14 residues. The V gene's germline CDR1 is MNHEY and CDR2 SMNVEV (reference sequence). The V end lost 3 bases, the J end lost 0 bases, and 8 bases lay between the germline ends.

This clone was seen only a few times. The chain links TRBV15 to TRBJ1-5; D ambiguous. The germline gives CDR1 LNHNV, CDR2 YYDKDF (reference sequence). The V end was cut by 5 bases, the J end by 1 base, with 12 bases between. CDR3 length: 15 amino acids. CDR3 region: CATSPTGRSNQPQHF. Written as DNA, the CDR3 is TGTGCCACCAGCCCCACGGGTAGAAGCAATCAGCCCCAGCATTTT.

The chain employs TRBV29-1 and TRBJ2-3, with D possibly being TRBD1 (8 bases). V was clipped by 6 bases and J by 3 bases, with 16 bases between them. Germline V gives CDR1 SQVTM, CDR2 ANQGSEA. The CDR3 covers 14 residues. The CDR3 loop reads CSVLQGGKTDTQYF. CDR3 in DNA: TGCAGCGTATTACAGGGGGGGAAGACAGATACGCAGTATTTT.

The V gene is TRBV6-1, the J gene TRBJ2-3, with 8 bases fitting TRBD1. The ends lost 8 bases at V and 1 base at J; junction bases unmatched: 2. Germline V CDR1 and CDR2: MNHNS, SASEGT. The CDR3 runs to 13 residues. CDR3 nucleotides: TGTGCCAGCCTGGACAGGGGCACAGATACGCAGTATTTT. Amino acids: CASLDRGTDTQYF.

The CDR3 protein is CASSVDRGNSPLHF. CDR3 coding DNA: TGTGCCAGCAGCGTAGACAGGGGGAATTCACCCCTCCACTTT. The chain employs TRBV9 and TRBJ1-6; 8 nucleotides match TRBD1. The J segment lost 7 bases and the V segment lost 0 bases, leaving 0 bases of the junction unmatched. The CDR3 covers 14 residues. The V gene's germline CDR1 is SGDLS and CDR2 YYNGEE.

V usage is TRBV27 and J usage is TRBJ2-5; D possibly corresponds to TRBD1 (5 bases). The CDR3 runs 14 residues. Germline values: CDR1 MNHEY, CDR2 SMNVEV (reference sequence). Trimming removed 6 bases at V and 9 bases at J, with 20 bases between. CDR3 amino acids: CASSPDRINGAQYF. Written as DNA, the CDR3 is TGTGCCAGCAGCCCCGACAGAATCAATGGGGCCCAGTACTTC.

The rearrangement links TRBV7-9 to TRBJ2-7, with D maybe TRBD1 (6 bases). Germline assignment: CDR1 SEHNR and CDR2 FQNEAQ (reference sequence). The CDR3 runs to 15 residues. Trimming removed 2 bases at V and 1 base at J, with 12 bases between. CDR3 loop: CASSLRTDPSYEQYF. CDR3 coding DNA: TGTGCCAGCAGCTTACGGACAGATCCGTCCTACGAGCAGTACTTC.

J is TRBJ2-2 and V is TRBV28, with TRBD2 identical over 8 bases. Germline values: CDR1 MDHEN, CDR2 SYDVKM. The CDR3 is 16 amino acids. V was pared by 6 bases and J by 5 bases, with 11 bases of the junction left unmatched. The CDR3 nucleotides read TGTGCCAGCAGCGGAGGGGCGGGGGGCTTTACCGGGGAGCTGTTTTTT. It encodes CASSGGAGGFTGELFF.

This clone was seen a single time. CDR3 DNA sequence: TGTGCCAGCACCTCACGGACTCTTGCAACTAATGAAAAACTGTTTTTT. As protein: CASTSRTLATNEKLFF. The chain carries TRBV5-8 and TRBJ1-4; no clear D. V was pared by 6 bases and J by 0 bases, with 15 bases between. Per the germline V gene, CDR1 is SGHTS and CDR2 is YDEGEE. This CDR3 is built from 16 residues. Full variable domain (missing parts from reference TRBV5-8 and TRBJ1-4): EAGVTQSPTHLIKTRGQQATLRCSPISGHTSVYWYQQALGLGLQFLLWYDEGEERNRGNFPPRFSGRQFPNYSSELNVNALELEDSALYLCASTSRTLATNEKLFFGSGTQLSVL.

The CDR3 DNA is TGTGCCAGCAGTAGGGGCGGAAGGGTTAATGGCTACACCTTC. Its translation: CASSRGGRVNGYTF. The chain couples TRBV6-5 to TRBJ1-2, with D perhaps matching TRBD1 (5 bases). The germline V gene has CDR1 MNHEY and CDR2 SVGAGI. Trimming removed 5 bases from V and 6 bases from J, with 16 bases in between. The CDR3 has 14 amino acids.

The rearrangement links TRBV5-1 to TRBJ1-1; D perhaps matches TRBD1 (5 bases). The CDR3 length is 14 residues. Germline lookup yields CDR1 SGHRS and CDR2 YFSETQ. V was shortened by 4 bases and J by 4 bases, with 14 bases between the two germline ends. This CDR3 reads CASSTTVGGTEAFF. Here the CDR3 DNA reads TGCGCCAGCAGCACGACCGTCGGGGGCACTGAAGCTTTCTTT.

This clone was found a few times. The chain has TRBV7-6 and TRBJ2-2, with 9 positions matching TRBD1. The length of the CDR3 is 18 residues. Germline CDR1 SGHVS, CDR2 FNYEAQ. V lost 4 bases and J lost 6; bases outside the gene matches: 15. CDR3: CASSSSGFSDRGAGELFF. The CDR3 DNA sequence: TGTGCCAGCAGCTCCTCCGGTTTCTCGGACAGGGGCGCCGGGGAGCTGTTTTTT.

The chain combines TRBV2 with TRBJ1-4; the match to TRBD1 covers 12 bases. CDR1 SNHLY and CDR2 FYNNEI come from the germline V gene. The V gene end was trimmed by 6 bases and the J gene end by 6 bases; junction bases not matched to a gene: 5. The CDR3 extends over 15 amino acids. DNA for the CDR3: TGTGCCAGCAGGGGACGGGACAGGGGGCATGAAAAACTGTTTTTT. Its protein is CASRGRDRGHEKLFF.

The rearrangement uses TRBV27 and TRBJ1-2, with D possibly being TRBD1 (6 bases). The CDR3 runs to 14 residues. Looked up from germline, CDR1 is MNHEY and CDR2 is SMNVEV (reference sequence). The V gene lost 5 bases and the J gene lost 4 bases, with 14 bases spanning the gap. This CDR3 reads CASSLQGSRYGYTF. The DNA of the CDR3 is TGTGCCAGCAGTCTACAGGGATCCCGCTATGGCTACACCTTC.